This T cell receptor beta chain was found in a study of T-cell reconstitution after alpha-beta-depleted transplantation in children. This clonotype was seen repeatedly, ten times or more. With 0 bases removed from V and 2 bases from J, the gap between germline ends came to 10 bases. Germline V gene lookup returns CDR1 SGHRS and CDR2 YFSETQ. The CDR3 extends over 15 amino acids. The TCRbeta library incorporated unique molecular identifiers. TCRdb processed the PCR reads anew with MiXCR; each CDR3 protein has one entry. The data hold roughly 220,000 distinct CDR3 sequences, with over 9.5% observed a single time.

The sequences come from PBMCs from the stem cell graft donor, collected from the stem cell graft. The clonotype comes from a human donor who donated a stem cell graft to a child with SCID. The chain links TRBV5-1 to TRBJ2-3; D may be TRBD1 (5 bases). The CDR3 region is CASSLADRSTDTQYF. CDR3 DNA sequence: TGCGCCAGCAGCTTGGCCGACAGATCCACAGATACGCAGTATTTT.